These T cell receptor beta chains were read from a single sample in a study of blood T cell repertoires in COVID-19. Libraries were prepared by immunoSEQ multiplex PCR; TCRdb keeps only in-frame clonotypes and omits some of them. The sample records 200,000 to 250,000 clones, roughly 94% being singletons. The source material was peripheral blood. These TCRs come from a man aged 25-45 years with acute or convalescent COVID-19. Both conserved end residues are part of each CDR3. Fields, in order: V gene, D gene, J gene, clone size, CDR3 protein, CDR3 DNA. The D gene is left open where the match is weak. Not all rows give a size; the values are once, few, many and, for expanded clones, a class.

V gene: TRBV4-1; D gene: .; J gene: TRBJ1-6; clone size: .; CDR3 protein: CASSQDEGTLSKAYNSPLHF; CDR3 DNA: TGCGCCAGCAGCCAAGACGAGGGGACATTAAGTAAGGCCTATAATTCACCCCTCCACTTT
V gene: TRBV5-1; D gene: .; J gene: TRBJ1-5; clone size: .; CDR3 protein: CASSFAAGHQPQHF; CDR3 DNA: TGCGCCAGCAGCTTCGCCGCAGGTCATCAGCCCCAGCATTTT
V gene: TRBV28; D gene: .; J gene: TRBJ2-3; clone size: .; CDR3 protein: CASIRGSTDTQYF; CDR3 DNA: TGTGCCAGCATTCGAGGTTCCACAGATACGCAGTATTTT
V gene: TRBV19; D gene: TRBD1; J gene: TRBJ1-6; clone size: .; CDR3 protein: CASSMTGARPLHF; CDR3 DNA: TGTGCCAGTAGTATGACAGGGGCAAGACCCCTCCACTTT
V gene: TRBV6-5; D gene: .; J gene: TRBJ1-1; clone size: .; CDR3 protein: CASIRSTGNTEAFF; CDR3 DNA: TGTGCCAGCATCCGTTCCACAGGGAACACTGAAGCTTTCTTT
V gene: TRBV21-1; D gene: .; J gene: TRBJ2-7; clone size: .; CDR3 protein: CASSKGFHRGFGYEQYF; CDR3 DNA: TGTGCCAGCAGCAAAGGTTTTCACAGGGGGTTCGGCTACGAGCAGTACTTC
V gene: TRBV19; D gene: .; J gene: TRBJ2-7; clone size: .; CDR3 protein: CASSIDLGGYEQYF; CDR3 DNA: TGTGCCAGTAGTATAGATTTAGGCGGCTACGAGCAGTACTTC
V gene: TRBV29-1; D gene: .; J gene: TRBJ2-5; clone size: .; CDR3 protein: CSAWDSGLGETQYF; CDR3 DNA: TGCAGCGCCTGGGACTCAGGATTAGGGGAGACCCAGTACTTC
V gene: TRBV29-1; D gene: TRBD1; J gene: TRBJ1-1; clone size: .; CDR3 protein: CSVERDRGGTEAFF; CDR3 DNA: TGCAGCGTTGAGCGGGACAGGGGGGGCACTGAAGCTTTCTTT
V gene: TRBV5-1; D gene: .; J gene: TRBJ1-2; clone size: .; CDR3 protein: CASRDRSYYGYTF; CDR3 DNA: TGCGCCAGCAGGGACAGATCTTACTATGGCTACACCTTC
V gene: TRBV5-1; D gene: TRBD1; J gene: TRBJ1-6; clone size: .; CDR3 protein: CASARDRVKMPLHF; CDR3 DNA: TGCGCCAGCGCACGGGACAGGGTAAAAATGCCCCTCCACTTT
V gene: TRBV27; D gene: TRBD2; J gene: TRBJ2-1; clone size: .; CDR3 protein: CASSSWTSGSYNEQFF; CDR3 DNA: TGTGCCAGCAGTTCCTGGACTAGCGGATCCTACAATGAGCAGTTCTTC
V gene: TRBV7-3; D gene: .; J gene: TRBJ2-2; clone size: .; CDR3 protein: CASSSPGAETGELFF; CDR3 DNA: TGTGCCAGCAGCTCCCCCGGAGCGGAGACCGGGGAGCTGTTTTTT
V gene: TRBV2; D gene: TRBD1; J gene: TRBJ2-5; clone size: once; CDR3 protein: CASSADRGRETQYF; CDR3 DNA: TGTGCCAGCAGTGCGGACAGGGGGCGGGAGACCCAGTACTTC
V gene: TRBV28; D gene: TRBD1; J gene: TRBJ1-2; clone size: .; CDR3 protein: CASSLSRTGFNGYTF; CDR3 DNA: TGTGCCAGCAGTTTATCCCGGACAGGGTTTAATGGCTACACCTTC
V gene: TRBV10-2; D gene: TRBD2; J gene: TRBJ2-1; clone size: .; CDR3 protein: CASSRTSGGANEQFF; CDR3 DNA: TGCGCCAGCAGCCGGACTAGCGGGGGGGCAAATGAGCAGTTCTTC
V gene: TRBV7-7; D gene: .; J gene: TRBJ1-1; clone size: .; CDR3 protein: CASSSRWDTEAFF; CDR3 DNA: TGTGCTAGCAGCTCGAGGTGGGACACTGAAGCTTTCTTT
V gene: TRBV5-4; D gene: TRBD1; J gene: TRBJ2-7; clone size: .; CDR3 protein: CASSTGTAAHEQYF; CDR3 DNA: TGTGCCAGCAGCACCGGGACAGCGGCCCACGAGCAGTACTTC
V gene: TRBV7-3; D gene: .; J gene: TRBJ1-6; clone size: .; CDR3 protein: CASSLNAAGMDSPLHF; CDR3 DNA: TGTGCCAGCAGCTTAAACGCGGCCGGTATGGATTCACCCCTCCACTTT
V gene: TRBV19; D gene: .; J gene: TRBJ2-7; clone size: .; CDR3 protein: CASGQTGYEQYF; CDR3 DNA: TGTGCCAGTGGACAGACGGGCTACGAGCAGTACTTC
V gene: TRBV4-2; D gene: TRBD1; J gene: TRBJ1-2; clone size: .; CDR3 protein: CASSQEAGGVELYGYTF; CDR3 DNA: TGTGCCAGCAGCCAAGAGGCAGGGGGCGTTGAACTTTATGGCTACACCTTC
V gene: TRBV5-1; D gene: .; J gene: TRBJ2-5; clone size: .; CDR3 protein: CASSPGNGETQYF; CDR3 DNA: TGCGCCAGCAGCCCCGGGAACGGGGAGACCCAGTACTTC
V gene: TRBV2; D gene: .; J gene: TRBJ1-2; clone size: .; CDR3 protein: CASSETQGRGNYGYTF; CDR3 DNA: TGTGCCAGCAGTGAAACTCAGGGGAGAGGTAACTATGGCTACACCTTC
V gene: TRBV7-8; D gene: .; J gene: TRBJ2-6; clone size: .; CDR3 protein: CASSLRETSGANVLTF; CDR3 DNA: TGTGCCAGCAGCTTGCGCGAGACTTCTGGGGCCAACGTCCTGACTTTC
V gene: TRBV6-6; D gene: .; J gene: TRBJ1-5; clone size: .; CDR3 protein: CASSFLGRDQPQHF; CDR3 DNA: TGTGCCAGCAGTTTCCTTGGGAGGGATCAGCCCCAGCATTTT
V gene: TRBV7-9; D gene: .; J gene: TRBJ1-2; clone size: .; CDR3 protein: CASSLGGRGYTF; CDR3 DNA: TGTGCCAGCAGCTTAGGAGGGCGCGGCTACACCTTC
V gene: TRBV4-2; D gene: .; J gene: TRBJ1-1; clone size: once; CDR3 protein: CASSQGGNEAFF; CDR3 DNA: TGTGCCAGCAGCCAGGGGGGAAATGAAGCTTTCTTT
V gene: TRBV11-2; D gene: .; J gene: TRBJ2-7; clone size: .; CDR3 protein: CASSFVQGAYEQYF; CDR3 DNA: TGTGCCAGCAGCTTCGTTCAAGGGGCCTACGAGCAGTACTTC
V gene: TRBV12-5; D gene: TRBD1; J gene: TRBJ1-1; clone size: .; CDR3 protein: CASGTRGRGTEAFF; CDR3 DNA: TGTGCTAGTGGTACCAGGGGGCGAGGGACTGAAGCTTTCTTT
V gene: TRBV7-9; D gene: .; J gene: TRBJ1-4; clone size: .; CDR3 protein: CASSSPGEEEKLFF; CDR3 DNA: TGTGCCAGCAGCTCCCCGGGAGAGGAAGAAAAACTGTTTTTT
V gene: TRBV7-9; D gene: .; J gene: TRBJ1-2; clone size: .; CDR3 protein: CASTSRTNYGYTF; CDR3 DNA: TGTGCCAGCACCTCCCGTACTAACTATGGCTACACCTTC
V gene: TRBV7-9; D gene: .; J gene: TRBJ2-5; clone size: once; CDR3 protein: CASSPPNREETQYF; CDR3 DNA: TGTGCCAGCAGTCCACCCAACAGGGAAGAGACCCAGTACTTC
V gene: TRBV11-1; D gene: .; J gene: TRBJ2-1; clone size: .; CDR3 protein: CASSLGLRVDEQFF; CDR3 DNA: TGTGCCAGCAGCTTAGGGTTGCGCGTCGATGAGCAGTTCTTC
V gene: TRBV5-3; D gene: .; J gene: TRBJ1-1; clone size: .; CDR3 protein: CARSNFLPSEAFF; CDR3 DNA: TGTGCCAGAAGCAATTTCCTCCCTTCTGAAGCTTTCTTT
V gene: TRBV7-9; D gene: TRBD1; J gene: TRBJ1-5; clone size: .; CDR3 protein: CASSQTGNQPQHF; CDR3 DNA: TGTGCCAGCAGCCAGACAGGGAATCAGCCCCAGCATTTT
V gene: TRBV6-6; D gene: TRBD1; J gene: TRBJ1-3; clone size: once; CDR3 protein: CASSLRDRDLSGNTIYF; CDR3 DNA: TGTGCCAGCAGTCTCCGGGACAGGGACCTTTCTGGAAACACCATATATTTT
V gene: TRBV27; D gene: .; J gene: TRBJ2-1; clone size: .; CDR3 protein: CASSSVLHNEQFF; CDR3 DNA: TGTGCCAGCAGTTCCGTCCTACACAATGAGCAGTTCTTC
V gene: TRBV3-1/TRBV3-2; D gene: TRBD1; J gene: TRBJ2-3; clone size: .; CDR3 protein: CASSQDRAGGVLNTQYF; CDR3 DNA: TGTGCCAGCAGCCAAGATCGGGCAGGGGGAGTTTTAAATACGCAGTATTTT
V gene: TRBV4-2; D gene: .; J gene: TRBJ1-1; clone size: .; CDR3 protein: CASSPGDRPNTEAFF; CDR3 DNA: TGTGCCAGCAGCCCCGGAGACAGGCCGAACACTGAAGCTTTCTTT
V gene: TRBV7-2; D gene: .; J gene: TRBJ2-7; clone size: few; CDR3 protein: CASSLGAGPNYEQYF; CDR3 DNA: TGTGCCAGCAGCTTAGGCGCGGGACCCAACTACGAGCAGTACTTC
V gene: TRBV4-1; D gene: TRBD1; J gene: TRBJ1-5; clone size: .; CDR3 protein: CASSQDLGGGVDQPQHF; CDR3 DNA: TGCGCCAGCAGCCAAGATCTAGGGGGCGGCGTTGACCAGCCCCAGCATTTT
V gene: TRBV9; D gene: .; J gene: TRBJ2-2; clone size: .; CDR3 protein: CASSVGGPGGLFF; CDR3 DNA: TGTGCCAGCAGCGTGGGGGGCCCGGGAGGGCTGTTTTTT
V gene: TRBV3-1/TRBV3-2; D gene: TRBD1; J gene: TRBJ2-7; clone size: once; CDR3 protein: CASSQGRGTYEQYF; CDR3 DNA: TGTGCCAGCAGCCAAGGCAGGGGGACCTACGAGCAGTACTTC